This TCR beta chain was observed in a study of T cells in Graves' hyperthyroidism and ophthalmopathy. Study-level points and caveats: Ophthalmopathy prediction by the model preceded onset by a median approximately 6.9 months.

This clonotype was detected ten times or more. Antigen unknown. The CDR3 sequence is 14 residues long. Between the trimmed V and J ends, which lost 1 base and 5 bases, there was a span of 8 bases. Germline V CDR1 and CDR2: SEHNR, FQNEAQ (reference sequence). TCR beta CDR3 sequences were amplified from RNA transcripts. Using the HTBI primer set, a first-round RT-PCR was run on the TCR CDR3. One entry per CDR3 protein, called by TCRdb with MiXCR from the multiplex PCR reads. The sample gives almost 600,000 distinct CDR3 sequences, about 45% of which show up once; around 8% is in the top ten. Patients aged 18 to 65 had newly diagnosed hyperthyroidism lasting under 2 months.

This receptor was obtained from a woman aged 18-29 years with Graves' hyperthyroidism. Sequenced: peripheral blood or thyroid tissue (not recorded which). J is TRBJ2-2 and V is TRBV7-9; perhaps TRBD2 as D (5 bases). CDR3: CASSLGRATGELFF. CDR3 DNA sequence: TGTGCCAGCAGCTTAGGGCGGGCGACCGGGGAGCTGTTTTTT.